The text below deals with one TCR beta chain. The antigen remains unidentified. Germline loops: CDR1 SEHNR, CDR2 FQNEAQ (reference sequence). After removal of 4 bases from V and 3 bases from J, the junction contained 9 bases not matched to a gene. The CDR3 loop spans 16 amino acids. The sample originates from a study of cytomegalovirus exposure and HLA in healthy donors. Findings and limits, study-wide: A list of 150 or so TCR beta chains associated with cytomegalovirus was given. TCR beta sequences numbering 15,000 to 20,000 were associated with HLA alleles at 0.05 false discovery rate in a later analysis.

The PCR employed 60 Vbeta primers together with 13 Jbeta primers. The protocol was immunoSEQ multiplex PCR, while the TCRdb copy is restricted to in-frame clones and leaves out a portion. The table includes about 140,000 clones, 60% to 80% detected once. Input material: PBMCs. This sequence was found in a woman aged 45-65 years in good health and CMV-seronegative. The chain recombines TRBV7-9 with TRBJ1-2; 9 bases match TRBD1. CDR3 DNA sequence: TGTGCCAGCAGCTCCACCAGGACAGGGGACGACTATGGCTACACCTTC. It encodes CASSSTRTGDDYGYTF.